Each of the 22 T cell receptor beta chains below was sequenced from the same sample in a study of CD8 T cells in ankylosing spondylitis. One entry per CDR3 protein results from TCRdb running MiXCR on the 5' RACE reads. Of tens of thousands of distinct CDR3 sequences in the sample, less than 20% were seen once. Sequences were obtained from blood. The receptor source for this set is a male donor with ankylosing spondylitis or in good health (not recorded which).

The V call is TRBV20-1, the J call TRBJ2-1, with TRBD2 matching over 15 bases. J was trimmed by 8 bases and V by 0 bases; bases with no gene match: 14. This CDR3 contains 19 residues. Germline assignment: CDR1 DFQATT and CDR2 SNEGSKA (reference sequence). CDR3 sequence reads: CSARDPFPGTSGGWDEQFF. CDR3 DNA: TGCAGTGCTAGAGACCCATTTCCCGGGACTAGCGGGGGGTGGGATGAGCAGTTCTTC.

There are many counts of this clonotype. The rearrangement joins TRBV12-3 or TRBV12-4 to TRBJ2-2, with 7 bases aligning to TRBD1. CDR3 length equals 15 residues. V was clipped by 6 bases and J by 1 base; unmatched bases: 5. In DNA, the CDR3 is TGTGCCAGCAGAACCGGGACAGTGAACACCGGGGAGCTGTTTTTT. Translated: CASRTGTVNTGELFF.

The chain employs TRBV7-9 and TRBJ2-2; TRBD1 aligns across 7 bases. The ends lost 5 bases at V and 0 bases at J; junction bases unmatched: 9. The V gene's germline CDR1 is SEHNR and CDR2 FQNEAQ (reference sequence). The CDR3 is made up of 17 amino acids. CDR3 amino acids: CASSPRKGTANTGELFF. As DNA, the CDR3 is TGTGCCAGCAGCCCCCGCAAAGGGACAGCGAACACCGGGGAGCTGTTTTTT.

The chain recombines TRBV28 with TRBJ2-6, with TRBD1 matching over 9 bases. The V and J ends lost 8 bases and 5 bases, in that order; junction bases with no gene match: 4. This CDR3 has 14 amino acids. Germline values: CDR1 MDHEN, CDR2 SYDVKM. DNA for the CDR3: TGTGCCAGCGGGGGACAGGGTTGGGCCAACGTCCTGACTTTC. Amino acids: CASGGQGWANVLTF. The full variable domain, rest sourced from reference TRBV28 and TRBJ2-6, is DVKVTQSSRYLVKRTGEKVFLECVQDMDHENMFWYRQDPGLGLRLIYFSYDVKMKEKGDIPEGYSVSREKKERFSLILESASTNQTSMYLCASGGQGWANVLTFGAGSRLTVL.

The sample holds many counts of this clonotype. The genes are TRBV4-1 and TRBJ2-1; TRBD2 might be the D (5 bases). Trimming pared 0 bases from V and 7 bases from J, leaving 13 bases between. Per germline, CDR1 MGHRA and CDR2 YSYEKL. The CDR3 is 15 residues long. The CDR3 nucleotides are TGCGCCAGCAGCCAAGAAGGCTGGCGAGGGAATGAGCAGTTCTTC. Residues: CASSQEGWRGNEQFF.

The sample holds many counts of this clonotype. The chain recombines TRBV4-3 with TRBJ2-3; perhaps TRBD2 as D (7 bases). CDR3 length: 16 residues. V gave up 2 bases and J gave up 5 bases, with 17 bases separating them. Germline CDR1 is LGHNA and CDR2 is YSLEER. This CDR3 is CASSQNTAGAEDTQYF. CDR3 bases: TGCGCCAGCAGCCAAAATACTGCGGGGGCCGAAGATACGCAGTATTTT.

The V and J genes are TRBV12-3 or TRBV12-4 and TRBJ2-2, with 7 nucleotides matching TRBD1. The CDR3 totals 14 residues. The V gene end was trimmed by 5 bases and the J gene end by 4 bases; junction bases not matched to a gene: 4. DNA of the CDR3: TGTGCCAGCAGTCTTACAGGGGCCACCGGGGAGCTGTTTTTT. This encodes CASSLTGATGELFF.

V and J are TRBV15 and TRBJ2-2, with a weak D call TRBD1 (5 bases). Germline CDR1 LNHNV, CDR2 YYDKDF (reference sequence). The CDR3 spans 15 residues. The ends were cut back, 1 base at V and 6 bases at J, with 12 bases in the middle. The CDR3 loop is CATSRGSQGSGELFF. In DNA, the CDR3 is TGTGCCACCAGCAGAGGCAGCCAGGGTTCCGGGGAGCTGTTTTTT. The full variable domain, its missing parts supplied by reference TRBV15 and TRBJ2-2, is DAMVIQNPRYQVTQFGKPVTLSCSQTLNHNVMYWYQQKSSQAPKLLFHYYDKDFNNEADTPDNFQSRRPNTSFCFLDIRSPGLGDTAMYLCATSRGSQGSGELFFGEGSRLTVL.

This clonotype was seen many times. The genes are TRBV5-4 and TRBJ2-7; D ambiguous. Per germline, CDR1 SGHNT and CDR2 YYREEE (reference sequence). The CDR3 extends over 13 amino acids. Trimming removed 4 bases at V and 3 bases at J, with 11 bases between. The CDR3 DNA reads TGTGCCAGCAGCACCGGCCCCGGCTACGAGCAGTACTTC. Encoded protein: CASSTGPGYEQYF.

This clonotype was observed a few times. The CDR3 sequence: CASSSSRNVDTQYF. The CDR3 bases are TGCGCCAGCAGCTCGTCCCGGAACGTAGATACGCAGTATTTT. The chain couples TRBV5-1 to TRBJ2-3, with D unclear. The CDR3 has 14 residues. V gave up 3 bases and J gave up 5 bases, with 13 bases separating them. Germline V gene sequence: CDR1 SGHRS, CDR2 YFSETQ.

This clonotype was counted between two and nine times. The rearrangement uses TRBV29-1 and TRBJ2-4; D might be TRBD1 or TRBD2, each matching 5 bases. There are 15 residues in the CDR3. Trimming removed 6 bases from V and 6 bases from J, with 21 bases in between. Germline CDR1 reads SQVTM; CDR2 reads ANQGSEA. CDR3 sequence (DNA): TGCAGCGTCAAAATAACGTCCCGAGGGGCAAACATTCAGTACTTC. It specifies CSVKITSRGANIQYF.

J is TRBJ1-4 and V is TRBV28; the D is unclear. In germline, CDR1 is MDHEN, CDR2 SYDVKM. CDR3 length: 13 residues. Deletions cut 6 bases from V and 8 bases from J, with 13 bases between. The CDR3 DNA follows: TGTGCCAGCAGCTTGAACGGGTGGGAAAAACTGTTTTTT. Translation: CASSLNGWEKLFF.

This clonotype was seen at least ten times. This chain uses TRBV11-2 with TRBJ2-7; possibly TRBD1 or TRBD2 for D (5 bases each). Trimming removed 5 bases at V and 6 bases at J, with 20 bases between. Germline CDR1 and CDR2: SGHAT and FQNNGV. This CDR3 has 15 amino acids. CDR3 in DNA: TGTGCCAGCAGCCCTAACCGGGGCTGGCAGACCGAGCAGTACTTC. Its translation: CASSPNRGWQTEQYF.

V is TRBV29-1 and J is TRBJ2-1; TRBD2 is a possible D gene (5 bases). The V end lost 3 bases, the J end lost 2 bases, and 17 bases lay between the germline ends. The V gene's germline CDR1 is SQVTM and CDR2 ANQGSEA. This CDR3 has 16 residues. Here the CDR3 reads CSVDYRGRATYNEQFF. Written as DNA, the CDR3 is TGCAGCGTTGATTACCGGGGAAGGGCTACCTACAATGAGCAGTTCTTC.

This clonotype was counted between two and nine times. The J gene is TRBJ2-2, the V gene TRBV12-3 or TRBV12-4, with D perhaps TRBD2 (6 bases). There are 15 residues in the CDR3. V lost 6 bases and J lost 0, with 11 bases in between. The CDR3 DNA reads TGTGCCAGCAGGATGGGCGGGGCGAACACCGGGGAGCTGTTTTTT. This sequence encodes CASRMGGANTGELFF.

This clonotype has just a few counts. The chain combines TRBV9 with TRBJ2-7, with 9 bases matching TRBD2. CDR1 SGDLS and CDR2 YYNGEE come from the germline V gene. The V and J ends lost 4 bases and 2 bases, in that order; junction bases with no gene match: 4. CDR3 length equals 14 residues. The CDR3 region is CASSPRLAAYEQYF. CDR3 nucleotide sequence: TGTGCCAGCAGCCCAAGACTAGCGGCCTACGAGCAGTACTTC. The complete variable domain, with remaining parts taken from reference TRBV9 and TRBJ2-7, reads DSGVTQTPKHLITATGQRVTLRCSPRSGDLSVYWYQQSLDQGLQFLIQYYNGEERAKGNILERFSAQQFPDLHSELNLSSLELGDSALYFCASSPRLAAYEQYFGPGTRLTVT.

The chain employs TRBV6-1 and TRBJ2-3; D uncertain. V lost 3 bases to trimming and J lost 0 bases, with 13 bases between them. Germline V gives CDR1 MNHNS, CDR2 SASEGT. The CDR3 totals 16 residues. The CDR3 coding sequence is TGTGCCAGCAGTGATCCGGACCGCGCTAGCACAGATACGCAGTATTTT. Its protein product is CASSDPDRASTDTQYF.

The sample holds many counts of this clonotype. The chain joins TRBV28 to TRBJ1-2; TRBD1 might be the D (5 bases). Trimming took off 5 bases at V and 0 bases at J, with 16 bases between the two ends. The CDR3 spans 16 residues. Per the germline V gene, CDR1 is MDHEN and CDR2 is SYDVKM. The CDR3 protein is CASSSFVRAPNYGYTF. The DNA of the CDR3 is TGTGCCAGCAGTAGTTTCGTCAGGGCCCCTAACTATGGCTACACCTTC.

The DNA of the CDR3 is TGTGCCAGCAGTTTCCAGGGAAACCAAGAGACCCAGTACTTC. Its protein is CASSFQGNQETQYF. The chain couples TRBV5-4 to TRBJ2-5; D might be TRBD1 (5 bases). The CDR3 sequence is 14 residues long. CDR1 and CDR2 (germline): SGHNT, YYREEE (reference sequence). Deletions cut 5 bases from V and 0 bases from J, with 11 bases between.

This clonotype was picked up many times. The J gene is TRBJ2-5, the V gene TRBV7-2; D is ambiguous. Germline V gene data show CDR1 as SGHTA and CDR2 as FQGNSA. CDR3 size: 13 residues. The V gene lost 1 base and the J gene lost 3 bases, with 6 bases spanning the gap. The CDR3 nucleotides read TGTGCCAGCAGCTTAGTCAGGAAAGAGACCCAGTACTTC. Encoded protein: CASSLVRKETQYF.

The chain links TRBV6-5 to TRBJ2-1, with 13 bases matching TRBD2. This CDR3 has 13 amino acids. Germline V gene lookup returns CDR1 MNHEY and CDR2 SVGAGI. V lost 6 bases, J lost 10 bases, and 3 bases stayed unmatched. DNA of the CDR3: TGTGCCAGCAGCTTGGGACTAGCGGGAGAGCAGTTCTTC. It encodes CASSLGLAGEQFF.

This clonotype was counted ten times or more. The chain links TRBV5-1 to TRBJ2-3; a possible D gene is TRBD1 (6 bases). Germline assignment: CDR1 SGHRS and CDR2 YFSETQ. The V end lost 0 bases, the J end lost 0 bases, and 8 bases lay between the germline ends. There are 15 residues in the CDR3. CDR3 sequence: CASSLAGQSTDTQYF. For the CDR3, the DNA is TGCGCCAGCAGCTTGGCCGGACAGAGCACAGATACGCAGTATTTT.